This T cell receptor (beta chain) derives from a study of blood T cells in healthy people across ages. Then a second PCR, running about 6 to 12 cycles, was carried out with a sample-barcoded 5' primer and a J-beta primer mix. TCRdb ran MiXCR on the 5' RACE reads and lists one entry per CDR3 protein. The sample lists roughly 680,000 distinct CDR3 sequences; about 51% were seen once. This CDR3 is built from 14 residues. CDR1 is MNHEY, CDR2 SMNVEV, per germline (reference sequence). The ends lost 6 bases at V and 14 bases at J; junction bases unmatched: 10. This chain joins TRBV27 and TRBJ2-3, with TRBD2 matching over 14 bases. What was sequenced was blood. This receptor was obtained from a woman aged 80 or over in good health. This CDR3 is CASSPGLAGVYAYF. The CDR3 DNA reads TGTGCCAGCAGCCCGGGACTAGCGGGAGTGTACGCGTATTTT.